Below are 11 T cell receptor beta chains sequenced from a single sample in a study of PD-L1 blockade in urothelial cancer. The sample's time point: peripheral blood 6 weeks after treatment start. Method: immunoSEQ multiplex PCR; TCRdb's copy keeps in-frame clones and lacks some. The sample has roughly 120,000 clones, approximately 90% seen once; the top ten hold approximately 3.5%. The material was PBMCs, obtained around atezolizumab (anti-PD-L1) treatment. These TCRs come from a man aged 55 to 70 with urothelial cancer.

The V call is TRBV6-5, the J call TRBJ1-2; 7 nucleotides align to TRBD1. The CDR3 has 14 residues. Unmatched junction bases numbered 9, after V lost 6 bases and J lost 5 bases. Germline V gene sequence: CDR1 MNHEY, CDR2 SVGAGI. The CDR3 bases are TGTGCCAGCAGAACCCGGGACAGACCATATGGCTACACCTTC. Its protein is CASRTRDRPYGYTF.

J is TRBJ1-6 and V is TRBV6-5; the D gene is possibly TRBD1 (5 bases). The germline CDR1 and CDR2 sequences are MNHEY and SVGAGI. This CDR3 is built from 14 residues. Trimming removed 6 bases at V and 7 bases at J, with 13 bases between. CDR3 DNA sequence: TGTGCCAGCAGGGAGGGACGGACCAATTCACCCCTCCACTTT. Protein product: CASREGRTNSPLHF.

The V and J genes are TRBV11-2 and TRBJ2-3; TRBD2 agrees at 12 bases. V gave up 5 bases and J gave up 0 bases; unmatched junction bases: 12. Germline CDR1 SGHAT, CDR2 FQNNGV. This CDR3 has 19 residues. This chain's CDR3 is CASSTLLLAGGSSTDTQYF. DNA for the CDR3: TGTGCCAGCAGCACCCTTCTCCTAGCGGGGGGGTCTAGCACAGATACGCAGTATTTT.

For this clone: The junction departs from germline at one end; a sequencing error may be responsible. The rearrangement uses TRBV6-4 and TRBJ2-2; TRBD1 aligns across 8 bases. Germline lookup yields CDR1 MRHNA and CDR2 SNTAGT. The CDR3 has 17 amino acids. CDR3 sequence: CASSDSGTGLNTGELFF. The DNA of the CDR3 is TGTGCCAGCAGCGACTCGGGGACAGGTCTGAACACCGGGGAGCTGTTTTTT.

This chain connects TRBV6-5 to TRBJ1-1, with a weak D call TRBD1 (5 bases). CDR1 is MNHEY and CDR2 is SVGAGI in the germline V gene. V dropped 2 bases and J dropped 11 bases, with 9 bases sitting between them. The CDR3 length is 11 residues. The CDR3 sequence is CASSYQGLAFF. The CDR3, as DNA: TGTGCCAGCAGTTACCAGGGTTTGGCTTTCTTT.

The genes are TRBV19 and TRBJ2-3, with a tentative D call TRBD2 (5 bases). Germline CDR1 reads LNHDA; CDR2 reads SQIVND (reference sequence). V was trimmed by 7 bases and J by 2 bases, leaving 7 bases between them. The CDR3 covers 12 residues. The CDR3 loop reads CASNGDTDTQYF. In DNA form, the CDR3 reads TGTGCCAGTAACGGGGACACAGATACGCAGTATTTT.

This chain uses TRBV19 with TRBJ1-5; 8 bases match TRBD1. Per the germline V gene, CDR1 is LNHDA and CDR2 is SQIVND (reference sequence). V shed 7 bases, J shed 3 bases, and the junction held 11 bases outside the gene matches. The CDR3 extends over 16 amino acids. CDR3 amino acids: CASIPTGQAFNQPQHF. Here the CDR3 DNA reads TGTGCCAGTATACCGACGGGACAGGCGTTCAATCAGCCCCAGCATTTT.

The chain uses TRBV5-4 and TRBJ2-2; 10 bases fit TRBD2. The CDR3 runs to 14 residues. Germline CDR1 reads SGHNT; CDR2 reads YYREEE (reference sequence). V lost 5 bases and J lost 6; bases outside the gene matches: 4. Written as DNA, the CDR3 is TGTGCCAGCAGATTAGCGGGAGGTTCCGGGGAGCTGTTTTTT. It yields the protein CASRLAGGSGELFF.

V gene TRBV30 combines with J gene TRBJ1-3; 10 positions match TRBD1. Germline V gene sequence: CDR1 GTSNPN, CDR2 SVGIG (reference sequence). CDR3 length equals 15 residues. With V trimmed by 3 bases and J by 4 bases, 6 bases remained unmatched. DNA for the CDR3: TGTGCCTGGAGGGGACAGGGGACTGTCGGAAACACCATATATTTT. Its protein product is CAWRGQGTVGNTIYF.

The chain employs TRBV7-2 and TRBJ2-3; no firm D call. V was trimmed by 0 bases and J by 2 bases, leaving 3 bases between them. This CDR3 spans 13 amino acids. In germline, CDR1 is SGHTA, CDR2 FQGNSA. CDR3 loop: CASSLANTDTQYF. The CDR3 nucleotides read TGTGCCAGCAGCTTAGCTAACACAGATACGCAGTATTTT.

CDR3 bases: TGTGCCAGTAGTATCGGTGGACTTAGCTACGAGCAGTACTTC. This sequence encodes CASSIGGLSYEQYF. This rearrangement joins TRBV19 to TRBJ2-7; maybe TRBD2 (5 bases). Trimming removed 3 bases at V and 3 bases at J, with 12 bases between. The CDR3 has 14 amino acids. Germline loops: CDR1 LNHDA, CDR2 SQIVND (reference sequence).